The T cell receptor (beta chain) under discussion was sequenced for a study of cytomegalovirus exposure and HLA in healthy donors. General study results and limits: Across donors, presence/absence analyses took sequencing depth to be roughly uniform. Researchers reported in a later analysis that common viral pathogens appeared linked to several top clusters.

A remark on this clone: Antigen: not known.

PCR was performed using 60 Vbeta and 13 Jbeta primers. Authors' methods: A follow-up analysis tallied around 80 million unique TCR beta chains, roughly 9.9 million shared. The protocol was immunoSEQ multiplex PCR, while the TCRdb copy is restricted to in-frame clones and leaves out a portion. The V and J calls and clone size were taken over from that table, and D and trimming were inferred from the DNA. The profile covers a few hundred thousand clones, with about 70% appearing a single time and under 2% taken by the ten largest. The germline gives CDR1 SGHAT, CDR2 FQNNGV. The CDR3 is made up of 18 amino acids. With V trimmed by 6 bases and J by 0 bases, 12 bases remained unmatched.

This clonotype originated in a woman aged 30 to 39 in good health and CMV-seronegative. V is TRBV11-2 and J is TRBJ2-5; 11 positions match TRBD2. Specimen: PBMCs. As DNA, the CDR3 is TGTGCCAGCAGAAGAGGGAGAGGACTAGCGGGTTACCAAGAGACCCAGTACTTC. Its protein is CASRRGRGLAGYQETQYF.